The clone carrying this T cell receptor beta chain was detected only a few times. The antigen is undetermined. Clones were read by immunoSEQ multiplex PCR, and TCRdb kept only the in-frame ones, dropping some. Among about 55,000 clones listed, about 90% were seen once. V gave up 4 bases and J gave up 9 bases; unmatched junction bases: 14. CDR3 size: 17 residues. CDR1 LNHDA and CDR2 SQIVND come from the germline V gene (reference sequence). The sample belongs to a study of OX40 agonist ivuxolimab in advanced cancers. Findings and limits, study-wide: Clones of CD4+ and CD8+ blood T cells grew by week 6 at doses of 0.1 to 3.0 mg/kg. Among expanded peripheral T cells, antigen specificity went undetermined. The study found that CD8+ T cells averaged more expanded clones than CD4+. Partial responders at 0.1-3.0 mg/kg had among the lowest clonal expansion.

This chain connects TRBV19 to TRBJ2-1, with 11 bases identical to TRBD2. The clonotype was recovered from an adult with an advanced solid tumor such as melanoma, head and neck, liver or kidney cancer. The source was CD4+ or CD8+ T cells sorted from blood, collected in a trial of the OX40 agonist ivuxolimab. CDR3 loop: CASSNIGLAGPEPEQFF. In DNA form, the CDR3 reads TGTGCCAGTAGTAACATTGGACTAGCGGGCCCGGAGCCTGAGCAGTTCTTC.